This T cell receptor beta chain comes out of a study of blood T cell repertoires in COVID-19 (dated by TCRdb to about 2020). Broadly, across the study: Samples covering the acute and convalescent phases of COVID-19 were provided by collaborators in the United States, Italy and Spain. The material from the prospective study consisted of cDNA or gDNA derived from T cells, B-cell-depleted T cells, or PBMCs. Subjects who had been exposed to COVID-19, were actively infected with it, or had recovered from it provided the deeply sampled blood TCRbeta repertoires that made up the dataset. The repertoires were released in a freely available public database intended as a resource for research on the immune response to SARS-CoV-2. The samples were drawn from the first 160 participants of the ongoing ImmuneRACE study and from 1,254 subjects provided by 6 global collaborators. Sample metadata almost always included a de-identified subject ID, COVID-19 status, age in years and sex. HLA class I and class II types, where available, came from metadata supplied by the sample provider rather than from assay-based typing. Summary of the overall study and its limitations: How much clinical and demographic metadata was included differed by source and by participant, and the metadata was provided uncurated.

Enrolling through a virtual design, the prospective study's participants ranged in age from roughly 18 to 90 years and lived across 24 United States geographic areas. In the prospective study, cohorts were assigned on the basis of participant-reported clinical history obtained from a screening survey and a study questionnaire. Recovered participants in ImmuneRACE Cohort 3 were defined by two consecutive negative NP/OP PCR tests, clearance by a healthcare professional, or resolution of symptoms. Each participant in the prospective study had whole blood, serum and a nasopharyngeal or oropharyngeal swab collected by mobile phlebotomists. Additional blood draws and questionnaires over an approximately two-month period could optionally be provided by prospective study participants. Before DNA extraction, blood samples from the prospective study were shipped at room temperature or frozen. TCRbeta CDR3 regions were amplified from genomic DNA by means of the immunoSEQ Assay, a bias-controlled multiplex PCR. Per the authors' processing: Within the assay, amplification of reference gene primers was used to estimate how many nucleated cells each sample contained. To quantify the absolute abundance of each unique TCRbeta CDR3 rearrangement, sequence reads were collapsed and filtered. For each sample, productive Simpson clonality was calculated by taking the square root of Simpson's diversity index across productive rearrangements. The immuneACCESS repertoire file appears here via TCRdb, limited to in-frame rearrangements. These files lack a portion of the clones; in checked studies, under half of the deficit traces to unresolved V genes, and the cause of the others is not known. V and J calls and clone size come straight from that table; D and trimming were deduced from the DNA. The sample table lists about 200,000 clones, approximately 83% of them with a count of one. 6% to 8% of the sample lies in the top ten.

The CDR3 has 13 amino acids, counting the end cysteine and phenylalanine. The kept DNA is CDR3 alone, 39 bases in frame from the first base. Per the germline V gene, SGHVS is the CDR1 and FNYEAQ is the CDR2. V lost 1 base and J lost 5 bases; the stretch between them is 8 bases long. Remarks on this clone: Its target antigen remains unknown. Base quality data are lacking; no much larger clone is found one base away.

The rearranged chain carries TRBV7-6 and TRBJ1-1, with the D gene not confidently named. This receptor was obtained from a man aged 35 to 55 who had recovered from COVID-19. Sequencing used PBMCs or T cells enriched from blood (not recorded which). The sequenced DNA: TGTGCCAGCAGCTTAGGTGGAGTTACTGAAGCTTTCTTT. Its translation is CASSLGGVTEAFF.